This note documents a single TCR beta chain sequence. What it recognizes is unknown. The data are from a study of cytomegalovirus exposure and HLA in healthy donors. Study background: The early release's HLA-typed donors yielded roughly 85 million unique TCRs. General study results and limits: According to an earlier analysis, most TCR beta V segments yielded productive rearrangements about 90% or about 30% of the time. According to reports, the classifier identified cytomegalovirus status with high specificity and sensitivity.

Germline loops: CDR1 MNHEY, CDR2 SVGAGI. Trimming removed 4 bases from V and 3 bases from J, with 9 bases in between. The CDR3 contains 13 residues. 60 Vbeta and 13 Jbeta primers were used in PCR. Measured with immunoSEQ multiplex PCR; TCRdb has only the in-frame clones, and not every one. This table holds about 120,000 clones, 9.5% found once. The receptor comes from a man in his thirties or forties in good health and CMV-seronegative. V usage is TRBV6-5 and J usage is TRBJ1-2; D gene ambiguous. The sample consisted of PBMCs. This CDR3 reads CASSSVGDYGYTF. DNA of the CDR3: TGTGCCAGCAGTTCCGTCGGGGACTATGGCTACACCTTC.